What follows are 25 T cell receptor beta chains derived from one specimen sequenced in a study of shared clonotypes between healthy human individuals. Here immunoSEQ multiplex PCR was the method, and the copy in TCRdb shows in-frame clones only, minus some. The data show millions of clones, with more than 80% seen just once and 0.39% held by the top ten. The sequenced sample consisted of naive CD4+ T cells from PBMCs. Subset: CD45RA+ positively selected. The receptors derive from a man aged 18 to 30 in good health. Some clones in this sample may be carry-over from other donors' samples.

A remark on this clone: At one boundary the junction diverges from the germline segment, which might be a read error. Here the CDR3 DNA reads TGTGCCAGCAGCTTAGTCGACGGTAACCATGGCTACACCTTC. Translated: CASSLVDGNHGYTF. The chain links TRBV7-9 to TRBJ1-2; no clear D. The CDR3 length is 14 residues. Looked up from germline, CDR1 is SEHNR and CDR2 is FQNEAQ (reference sequence).

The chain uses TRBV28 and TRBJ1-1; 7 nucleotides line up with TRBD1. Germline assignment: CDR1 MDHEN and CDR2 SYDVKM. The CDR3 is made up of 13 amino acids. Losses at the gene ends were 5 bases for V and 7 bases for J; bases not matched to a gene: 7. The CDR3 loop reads CASSPTGVGEAFF. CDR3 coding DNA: TGTGCCAGCAGTCCCACAGGGGTAGGTGAAGCTTTCTTT.

CDR3 region: CASSRRPGLASMTYEQYF. The CDR3 DNA reads as TGTGCCAGCAGTAGACGGCCGGGACTAGCGTCCATGACCTACGAGCAGTACTTC. The V and J genes are TRBV28 and TRBJ2-7, with 10 bases matching TRBD2. The CDR3 totals 18 residues. V trimming: 5 bases; J trimming: 2 bases; junction bases outside the gene matches: 15. Per germline, CDR1 MDHEN and CDR2 SYDVKM.

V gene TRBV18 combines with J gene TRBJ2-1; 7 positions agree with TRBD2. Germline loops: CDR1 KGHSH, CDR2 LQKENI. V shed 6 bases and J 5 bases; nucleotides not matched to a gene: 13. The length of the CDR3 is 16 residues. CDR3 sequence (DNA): TGTGCCAGCTCCCCTTATGGAGCGGGAACCAACAATGAGCAGTTCTTC. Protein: CASSPYGAGTNNEQFF.

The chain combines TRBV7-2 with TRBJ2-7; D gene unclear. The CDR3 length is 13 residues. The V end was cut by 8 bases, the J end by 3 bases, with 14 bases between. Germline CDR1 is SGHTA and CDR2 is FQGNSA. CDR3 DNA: TGTGCCAGCGCCCGGACCGATCTCTACGAGCAGTACTTC. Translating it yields CASARTDLYEQYF.

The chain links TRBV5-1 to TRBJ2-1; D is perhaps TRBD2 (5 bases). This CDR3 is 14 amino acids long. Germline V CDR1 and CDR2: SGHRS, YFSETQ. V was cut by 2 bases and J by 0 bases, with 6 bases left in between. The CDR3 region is CASSFDYSYNEQFF. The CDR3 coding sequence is TGCGCCAGCAGCTTCGACTACTCCTACAATGAGCAGTTCTTC.

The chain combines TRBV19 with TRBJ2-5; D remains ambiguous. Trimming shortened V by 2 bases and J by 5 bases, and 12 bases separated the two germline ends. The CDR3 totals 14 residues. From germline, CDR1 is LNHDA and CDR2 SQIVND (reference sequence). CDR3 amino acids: CASSIRWAGETQYF. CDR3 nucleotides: TGTGCCAGTAGTATACGGTGGGCCGGGGAGACCCAGTACTTC.

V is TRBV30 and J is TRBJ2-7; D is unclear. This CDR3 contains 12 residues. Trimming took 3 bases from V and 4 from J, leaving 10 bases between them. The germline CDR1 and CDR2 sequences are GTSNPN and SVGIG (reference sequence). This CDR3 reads CAWSDVGYEQYF. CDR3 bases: TGTGCCTGGAGCGACGTAGGATACGAGCAGTACTTC.

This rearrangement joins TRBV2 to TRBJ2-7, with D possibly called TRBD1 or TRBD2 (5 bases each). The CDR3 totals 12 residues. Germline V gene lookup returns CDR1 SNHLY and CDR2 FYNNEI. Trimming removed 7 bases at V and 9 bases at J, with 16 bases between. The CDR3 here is CASKTARDGQYF. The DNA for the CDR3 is TGTGCCAGCAAAACAGCGAGGGACGGGCAGTACTTC. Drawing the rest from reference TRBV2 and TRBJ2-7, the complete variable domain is EPEVTQTPSHQVTQMGQEVILRCVPISNHLYFYWYRQILGQKVEFLVSFYNNEISEKSEIFDDQFSVERPDGSNFTLKIRSTKLEDSAMYFCASKTARDGQYFGPGTRLTVT.

CDR3 region: CASRMDRGSSGYTF. As DNA, the CDR3 is TGTGCCAGCAGGATGGACAGGGGAAGTTCTGGCTACACCTTC. The J gene is TRBJ1-2, the V gene TRBV2; 9 nucleotides agree with TRBD1. CDR1 is SNHLY, CDR2 FYNNEI, per germline. This CDR3 comprises 14 residues. The ends lost 6 bases at V and 7 bases at J; junction bases unmatched: 9. The whole variable domain, filled in from reference TRBV2 and TRBJ1-2, reads EPEVTQTPSHQVTQMGQEVILRCVPISNHLYFYWYRQILGQKVEFLVSFYNNEISEKSEIFDDQFSVERPDGSNFTLKIRSTKLEDSAMYFCASRMDRGSSGYTFGSGTRLTVV.

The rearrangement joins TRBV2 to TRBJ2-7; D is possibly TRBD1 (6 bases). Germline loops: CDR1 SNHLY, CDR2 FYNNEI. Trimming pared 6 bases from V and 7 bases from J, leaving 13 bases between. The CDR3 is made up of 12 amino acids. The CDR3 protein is CASRRQDREQYF. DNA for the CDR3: TGTGCCAGCAGACGACAGGATCGGGAGCAGTACTTC.

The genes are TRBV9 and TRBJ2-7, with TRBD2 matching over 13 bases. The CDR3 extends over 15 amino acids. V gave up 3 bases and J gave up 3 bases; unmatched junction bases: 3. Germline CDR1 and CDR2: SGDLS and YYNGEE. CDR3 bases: TGTGCCAGCAGCGAGGGACTAGCGGGAAACTACGAGCAGTACTTC. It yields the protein CASSEGLAGNYEQYF.

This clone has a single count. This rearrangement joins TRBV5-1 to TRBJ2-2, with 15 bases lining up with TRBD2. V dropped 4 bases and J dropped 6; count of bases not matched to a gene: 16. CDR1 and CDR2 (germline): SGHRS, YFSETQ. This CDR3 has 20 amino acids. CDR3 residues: CASSAPAGTSGRFVAGELFF. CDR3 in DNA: TGCGCCAGCAGCGCGCCTGCCGGGACTAGCGGGAGGTTCGTCGCCGGGGAGCTGTTTTTT.

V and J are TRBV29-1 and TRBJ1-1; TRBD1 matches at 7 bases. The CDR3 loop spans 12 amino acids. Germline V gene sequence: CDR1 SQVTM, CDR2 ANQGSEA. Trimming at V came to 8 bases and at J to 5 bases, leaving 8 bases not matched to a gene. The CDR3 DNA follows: TGCAGCAACGACAGGGTGGGTACTGAAGCTTTCTTT. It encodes CSNDRVGTEAFF.

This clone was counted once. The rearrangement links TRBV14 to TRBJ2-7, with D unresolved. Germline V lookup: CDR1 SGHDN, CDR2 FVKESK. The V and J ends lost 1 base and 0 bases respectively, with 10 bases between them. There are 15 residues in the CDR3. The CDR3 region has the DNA TGTGCCAGCAGCCAAGCTGGCGCCGGCTCCTACGAGCAGTACTTC. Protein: CASSQAGAGSYEQYF.

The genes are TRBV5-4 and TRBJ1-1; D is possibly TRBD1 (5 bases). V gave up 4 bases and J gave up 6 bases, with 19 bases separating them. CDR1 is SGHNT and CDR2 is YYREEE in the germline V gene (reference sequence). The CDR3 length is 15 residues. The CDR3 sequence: CASSTAGSWGAEAFF. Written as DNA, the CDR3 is TGTGCCAGCAGCACCGCCGGGTCCTGGGGGGCTGAAGCTTTCTTT. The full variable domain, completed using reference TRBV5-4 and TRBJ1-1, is ETGVTQSPTHLIKTRGQQVTLRCSSQSGHNTVSWYQQALGQGPQFIFQYYREEENGRGNFPPRFSGLQFPNYSSELNVNALELDDSALYLCASSTAGSWGAEAFFGQGTRLTVV.

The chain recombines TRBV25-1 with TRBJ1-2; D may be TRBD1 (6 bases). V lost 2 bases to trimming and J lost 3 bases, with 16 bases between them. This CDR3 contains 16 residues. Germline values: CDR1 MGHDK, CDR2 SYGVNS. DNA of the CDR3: TGTGCCAGCAGTGAAAGCAGGGGTGGAAGAGACTATGGCTACACCTTC. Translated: CASSESRGGRDYGYTF.

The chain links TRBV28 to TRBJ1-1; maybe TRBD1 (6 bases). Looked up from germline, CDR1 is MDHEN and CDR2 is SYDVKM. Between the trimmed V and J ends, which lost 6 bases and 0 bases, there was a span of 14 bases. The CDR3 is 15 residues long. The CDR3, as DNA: TGTGCCAGCAGCCTGCGGAGGGGGATGAACACTGAAGCTTTCTTT. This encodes CASSLRRGMNTEAFF.

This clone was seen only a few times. CDR3 nucleotides: TGTGCCAGCAGTTCGCGGGCTTCCTACGAGCAGTACTTC. Translation gives CASSSRASYEQYF. J is TRBJ2-7 and V is TRBV27, with a tentative D call TRBD2 (5 bases). This CDR3 spans 13 amino acids. Looked up from germline, CDR1 is MNHEY and CDR2 is SMNVEV (reference sequence). Trimming shortened V by 4 bases and J by 1 base, and 8 bases separated the two germline ends.

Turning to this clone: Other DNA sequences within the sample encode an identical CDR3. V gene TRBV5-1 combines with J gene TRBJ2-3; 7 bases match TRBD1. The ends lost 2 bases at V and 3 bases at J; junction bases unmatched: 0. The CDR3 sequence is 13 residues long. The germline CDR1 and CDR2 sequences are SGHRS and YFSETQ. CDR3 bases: TGCGCCAGCAGCTTCAGGGGGACAGATACGCAGTATTTT. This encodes CASSFRGTDTQYF.

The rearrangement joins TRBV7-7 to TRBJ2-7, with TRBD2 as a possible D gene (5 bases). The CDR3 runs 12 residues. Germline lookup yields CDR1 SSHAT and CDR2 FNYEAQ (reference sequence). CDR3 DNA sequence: TGTCCCACGGAGGACCCTTGCTACGAGCAGTACTTC. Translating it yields CPTEDPCYEQYF.

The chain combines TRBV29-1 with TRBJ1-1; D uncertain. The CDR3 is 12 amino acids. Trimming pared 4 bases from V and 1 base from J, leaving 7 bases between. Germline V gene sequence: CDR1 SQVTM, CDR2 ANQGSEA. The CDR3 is CSVGKGNTEAFF. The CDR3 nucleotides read TGCAGCGTTGGTAAGGGGAACACTGAAGCTTTCTTT. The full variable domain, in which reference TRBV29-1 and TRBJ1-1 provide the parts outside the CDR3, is SAVISQKPSRDICQRGTSLTIQCQVDSQVTMMFWYRQQPGQSLTLIATANQGSEATYESGFVIDKFPISRPNLTFSTLTVSNMSPEDSSIYLCSVGKGNTEAFFGQGTRLTVV.

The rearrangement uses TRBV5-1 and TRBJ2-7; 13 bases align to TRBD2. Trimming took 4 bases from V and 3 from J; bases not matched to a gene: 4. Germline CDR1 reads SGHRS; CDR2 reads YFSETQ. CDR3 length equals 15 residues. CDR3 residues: CASSIGTSGNYEQYF. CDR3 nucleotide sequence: TGCGCCAGCAGCATAGGGACTAGCGGGAACTACGAGCAGTACTTC.

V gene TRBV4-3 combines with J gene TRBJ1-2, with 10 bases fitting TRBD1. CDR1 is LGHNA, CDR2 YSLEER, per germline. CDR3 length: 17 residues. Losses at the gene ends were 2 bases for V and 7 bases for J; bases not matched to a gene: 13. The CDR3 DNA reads TGCGCCAGCAGCCAACGAGCGGGACAGGGGCTTGGTGGTGGCTACACCTTC. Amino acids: CASSQRAGQGLGGGYTF.

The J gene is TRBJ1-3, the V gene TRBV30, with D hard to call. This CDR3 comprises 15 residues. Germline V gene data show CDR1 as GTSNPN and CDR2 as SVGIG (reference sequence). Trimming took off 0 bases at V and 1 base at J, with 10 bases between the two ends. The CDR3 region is CAWSVPSVSGNTIYF. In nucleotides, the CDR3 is TGTGCCTGGAGTGTACCGTCGGTTTCTGGAAACACCATATATTTT.